These T cell receptor beta chains were read from a single sample in a study of blood T cell repertoires in COVID-19. Using immunoSEQ multiplex PCR, the repertoire was profiled, and TCRdb retains in-frame clones only, with some absent. The sample consists of around 240,000 clones, about 80% of them appearing once. The sequencing sample was made of peripheral blood. These receptors came from a woman older than 75 with acute or convalescent COVID-19. Each CDR3 is given without its conserved first and last residue. Clone size is given for some rows only: seen once, a few or many times, or a class if the clone is expanded.

NA,TRBV7-9,TRBJ2-7,ASSPRQGGYEQY
NA,TRBV29-1,TRBJ2-3,SVVFQGADTQY
NA,TRBV12-3/TRBV12-4,TRBJ2-1,ASSLFLARMGF
once,TRBV5-5,TRBJ1-2,ASSQTGMTNYGYT
few,TRBV4-3,TRBJ1-1,ASSQEPDTEAF
NA,TRBV5-5,TRBJ2-1,ASTRAGTGARNEQF
few,TRBV5-1,TRBJ2-2,ASSMGTGGWNTGELF
NA,TRBV12-5,TRBJ2-1,ATATGGHNEQF
few,TRBV29-1,TRBJ2-1,SAVPRQVLLRDEEVEQF
NA,TRBV2,TRBJ1-2,ASSEAEPRDPLYGYT
NA,TRBV19,TRBJ2-3,ASSRSGGAGDTQY
NA,TRBV4-1,TRBJ1-2,ASRQDSGANYGYT
NA,TRBV25-1,TRBJ1-6,ASRQEYNSPLH
once,TRBV12-1,TRBJ2-1,ASSLGEVVNNEQF
NA,TRBV2,TRBJ2-1,ASSADREQF
NA,TRBV11-2,TRBJ1-3,ASSLGHSGNTIY
NA,TRBV7-3,TRBJ2-2,ASSLARDTGELF
NA,TRBV18,TRBJ2-5,ASSPRGSQETQY
NA,TRBV14,TRBJ1-1,ASSQDWTEKFLNTEAF
NA,TRBV10-3,TRBJ1-2,AISPGQFYGYT
NA,TRBV5-1,TRBJ2-3,ASSLGQLTDTQY
NA,TRBV7-2,TRBJ2-2,ASSLAVAQASTGELF
few,TRBV5-1,TRBJ1-2,ASSLVGAGGTPSLYGYT
few,TRBV5-1,TRBJ1-4,ASSFNWQATNEKLF
NA,TRBV5-1,TRBJ1-2,ASSPTGDYGYT
NA,TRBV4-3,TRBJ1-5,ASSQDVPGQGSQPQH
NA,TRBV21-1,TRBJ1-5,ASKGRGTSNQPQH
NA,TRBV9,TRBJ2-1,ASRGTSGNEQF
NA,TRBV10-2,TRBJ2-7,ASEEAQGLGQY